The clone carrying this T cell receptor beta chain was counted a few times. J lost 1 base, V lost 2 bases, and 4 bases had no gene match. The germline gives CDR1 KGHSH, CDR2 LQKENI. The CDR3 is 16 residues long. The source of the sample is a study of T cells in localized non-small cell lung cancer. Only in-frame clones appear in the TCRdb table, and some are missing; sequencing was by immunoSEQ multiplex PCR. The sample gives fewer than 100,000 clones, 75% to 85% of which show up once; approximately 9.7% is in the top ten. This rearrangement joins TRBV18 to TRBJ2-5; 10 bases align to TRBD1. Sample: peripheral blood, taken before any cancer treatment. The TCR originated in a female donor at least 60 years old with stage I lung adenocarcinoma. This CDR3 reads CASSPVGTGVQETQYF. The CDR3 DNA follows: TGTGCCAGCTCACCAGTGGGGACAGGGGTCCAAGAGACCCAGTACTTC.